This TCR beta chain derives from a study of blood T cells in healthy people across ages. The CDR3 has 14 amino acids. The V gene end was trimmed by 7 bases and the J gene end by 3 bases; junction bases not matched to a gene: 8. Germline V gene lookup returns CDR1 MGHDK and CDR2 SYGVNS. There are a few counts of this clonotype. Through a sample-barcoded 5' primer and a J-beta primer mix, a second PCR was run for about 6 to 12 cycles. TCRdb ran MiXCR on the 5' RACE reads and lists one entry per CDR3 protein. Altogether around 850,000 distinct CDR3 sequences are present, about 37% being singletons, with the ten largest covering about an eighth.

This rearrangement joins TRBV25-1 to TRBJ1-2, with 7 bases fitting TRBD1. Sequenced sample: blood. This TCR was recovered from a man younger than 35 in good health. CDR3 in DNA: TGTGCCAGCATTCCTCCTGGGACAGACTATGGCTACACCTTC. Protein product: CASIPPGTDYGYTF.